This T cell receptor (beta chain) derives from a study of blood T cell repertoires in COVID-19 (dated by TCRdb to 2020 to 2022). About the investigation overall: Recovered participants in ImmuneRACE Cohort 3 were defined as having two consecutive negative NP/OP PCR tests, clearance from a healthcare professional, or resolution of symptoms. Samples from collaborators originated in the United States, Italy and Spain and spanned both the acute and convalescent phases of COVID-19. The prospective study material was composed of cDNA or gDNA derived from T cells, B-cell-depleted T cells, or PBMCs. The dataset comprised deeply sampled blood TCRbeta repertoires from subjects exposed to, actively infected with, or recovered from COVID-19. The repertoires were released in a freely available public database meant as a resource for research on the immune response to SARS-CoV-2. Samples were obtained from the ongoing ImmuneRACE study (first 160 participants) and from some 1,200 subjects provided by 6 global collaborators. Nearly every sample came with metadata listing a de-identified subject ID, COVID-19 status, age in years and sex. Where available, HLA class I and class II types were obtained from metadata supplied by the sample provider rather than from assay-based typing.

Paper-wide results and their limitations: Clinical and demographic metadata were provided uncurated, with the amount varying by source and participant.

Relative to germline, V is 7 bases shorter and J is 4 bases shorter, with 13 bases between their ends. CDR1 and CDR2 are drawn from the germline V gene (reference sequence): MNHEY, SMNVEV. The CDR3 holds 13 amino acids from the cysteine to the phenylalanine. Kept here is only the CDR3 DNA, which spans 39 bases and is read in frame from base 1. In the prospective study, participants were roughly 18 to 100 years old, resided in approximately 22 geographic areas of the United States, and were enrolled through a virtual design. In the prospective study, participants were assigned to cohorts based on the clinical history participants reported in a screening survey and a study questionnaire. Mobile phlebotomists in the prospective study collected whole blood, serum and a nasopharyngeal or oropharyngeal swab from every participant. Participants in the prospective study had the option to provide additional blood draws and questionnaires over a roughly 2-month period. Before DNA extraction, blood samples from the prospective study were shipped at room temperature or frozen.

As to this clone: What this receptor recognizes is not known. No qualities accompany the bases; no much larger clone lies one base away.

The immunoSEQ Assay, a bias-controlled multiplex PCR, was used to amplify TCRbeta CDR3 regions from genomic DNA. As for the original processing: Nucleated cell counts per sample were estimated from amplification of reference gene primers within the assay. To quantify the absolute abundance of each unique TCRbeta CDR3 rearrangement, sequence reads were collapsed and filtered. Productive Simpson clonality was computed per sample as the square root of Simpson's diversity index over productive rearrangements. Not all clones reach the TCRdb copy of this immuneACCESS table, which keeps in-frame sequences only. Checked studies attribute under half of the gap to unresolved V genes and leave the rest unexplained. That table supplies the V and J calls and clone size; D and trimming were determined from the DNA. The sample table holds about 210,000 clones, of which around 86% were seen once. The leading ten clones occupy roughly 24% of the sample.

The specimen sequenced was PBMCs or T cells enriched from blood (not recorded which). This clonotype originated in a middle-aged woman in a cohort exposed to, infected with or recovered from COVID-19 (not recorded which). This receptor chain uses TRBV27 and TRBJ1-1; TRBD1 is a possible D gene, resting on 6 matching bases. The CDR3 region: CASTTTGSTEAFF. In nucleotide form, the sequence is TGTGCCAGCACAACCACAGGGTCCACTGAAGCTTTCTTT.